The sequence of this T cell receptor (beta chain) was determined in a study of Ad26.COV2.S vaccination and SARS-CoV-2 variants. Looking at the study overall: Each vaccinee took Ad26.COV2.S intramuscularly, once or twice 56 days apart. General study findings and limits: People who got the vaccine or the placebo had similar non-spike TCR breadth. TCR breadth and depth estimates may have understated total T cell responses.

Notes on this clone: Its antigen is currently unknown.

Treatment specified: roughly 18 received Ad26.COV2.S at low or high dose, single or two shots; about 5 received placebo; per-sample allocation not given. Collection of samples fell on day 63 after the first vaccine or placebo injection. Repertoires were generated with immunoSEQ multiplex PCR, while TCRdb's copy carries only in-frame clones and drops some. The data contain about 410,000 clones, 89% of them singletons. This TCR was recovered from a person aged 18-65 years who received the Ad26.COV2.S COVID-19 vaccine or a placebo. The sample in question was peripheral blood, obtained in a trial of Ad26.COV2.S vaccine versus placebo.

The CDR3 loop is CASSPLRQNTGELFF. DNA of the CDR3: TGTGCCAGCAGTCCCCTCCGACAGAACACCGGGGAGCTGTTTTTT. The chain uses TRBV28 and TRBJ2-2; D not resolved. This CDR3 contains 15 residues. The V gene lost 5 bases and the J gene lost 1 base, with 11 bases spanning the gap. The germline V gene encodes CDR1 MDHEN and CDR2 SYDVKM.